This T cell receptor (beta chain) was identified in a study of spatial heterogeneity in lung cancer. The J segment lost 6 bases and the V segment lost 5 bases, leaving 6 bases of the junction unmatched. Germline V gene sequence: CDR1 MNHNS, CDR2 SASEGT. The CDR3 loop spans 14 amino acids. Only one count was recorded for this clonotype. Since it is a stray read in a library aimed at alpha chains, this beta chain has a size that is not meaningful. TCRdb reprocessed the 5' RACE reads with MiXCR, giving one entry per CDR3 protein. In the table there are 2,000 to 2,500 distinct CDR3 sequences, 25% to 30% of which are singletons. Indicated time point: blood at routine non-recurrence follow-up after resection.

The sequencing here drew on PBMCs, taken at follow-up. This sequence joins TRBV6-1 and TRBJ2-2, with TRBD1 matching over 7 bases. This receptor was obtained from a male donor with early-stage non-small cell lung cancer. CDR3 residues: CASSPTGSAGELFF. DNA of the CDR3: TGTGCCAGCAGTCCGACAGGGTCCGCCGGGGAGCTGTTTTTT.